The 21 T cell receptor beta chains below all came from one sample that was sequenced in a study of long-term antiretroviral therapy in people with HIV. The run of the v3.0 immunoSEQ assay was at survey level. Some clones are missing from TCRdb's copy, which holds only in-frame ones; the method was immunoSEQ multiplex PCR. The repertoire consists of fewer than 40,000 clones, with about 86% occurring once and the leading ten covering less than 4.5%. The sequencing here drew on unsorted PBMCs, taken 1.2 years after starting antiretroviral therapy. The origin of the receptors is a woman between 50 and 59 years old with HIV.

The rearrangement joins TRBV30 to TRBJ1-1; no definite D call. This CDR3 comprises 12 residues. Looked up from germline, CDR1 is GTSNPN and CDR2 is SVGIG (reference sequence). The germline V and J ends were trimmed by 3 bases and 1 base, with 6 bases remaining between them. The CDR3: CAWRYTNTEAFF. The CDR3 DNA reads TGTGCCTGGAGGTACACGAACACTGAAGCTTTCTTT.

Only a few counts were recorded for this clone. The chain combines TRBV27 with TRBJ2-7; D is possibly TRBD1 (5 bases). The CDR3 spans 13 residues. Deletions cut 6 bases from V and 5 bases from J, with 14 bases between. Germline V gene lookup returns CDR1 MNHEY and CDR2 SMNVEV (reference sequence). DNA of the CDR3: TGTGCCAGCAGGCCCTTCCAGGGTGACGAGCAGTACTTC. Translating gives CASRPFQGDEQYF.

V gene TRBV19 combines with J gene TRBJ1-5; TRBD1 agrees at 8 bases. CDR1 is LNHDA and CDR2 is SQIVND in the germline V gene (reference sequence). The CDR3 totals 13 residues. With 3 bases clipped from V and 6 bases from J, the junction kept 1 base outside the gene matches. The CDR3 nucleotides read TGTGCCAGTAGTATGACAGGGGCTCAGCCCCAGCATTTT. Encoded protein: CASSMTGAQPQHF.

This chain links TRBV5-6 with TRBJ2-7, with D perhaps being TRBD1 or TRBD2 (7 bases each). Between the trimmed V and J ends, which lost 4 bases and 5 bases, there was a span of 19 bases. The germline V gene encodes CDR1 SGHDT and CDR2 YYEEEE. CDR3 length: 15 amino acids. In DNA, the CDR3 is TGTGCCAGCAGCCTCCGGGTCCCAGGGGGGGACGAGCAGTACTTC. Encoded protein: CASSLRVPGGDEQYF.

The genes are TRBV6-6 and TRBJ1-3, with D unresolved. Germline CDR1 MNHNY, CDR2 SVGAGI (reference sequence). The CDR3 totals 15 residues. V dropped 0 bases and J dropped 5 bases, with 11 bases sitting between them. CDR3 DNA sequence: TGTGCCAGCAGTTACTCAGCCCGGGAGAGAAACACCATATATTTT. Translation: CASSYSARERNTIYF.

The CDR3 loop is CASNDWPSTDTQYF. The CDR3 DNA sequence: TGTGCCAGTAACGACTGGCCCTCCACAGATACGCAGTATTTT. V is TRBV19 and J is TRBJ2-3; D gene unclear. Trimming pared 7 bases from V and 2 bases from J, leaving 13 bases between. This CDR3 has 14 amino acids. Germline CDR1 is LNHDA and CDR2 is SQIVND (reference sequence). The entire variable domain, with the rest obtained from reference TRBV19 and TRBJ2-3, is as follows: DGGITQSPKYLFRKEGQNVTLSCEQNLNHDAMYWYRQDPGQGLRLIYYSQIVNDFQKGDIAEGYSVSREKKESFPLTVTSAQKNPTAFYLCASNDWPSTDTQYFGPGTRLTVL.

J is TRBJ1-5 and V is TRBV7-3; 8 bases agree with TRBD1. Looked up from germline, CDR1 is SGHTA and CDR2 is FQGTGA. V shed 1 base, J shed 3 bases, and the junction held 8 bases outside the gene matches. The CDR3 has 17 residues. CDR3: CASSLKGGQAFNQPQHF. DNA of the CDR3: TGTGCCAGCAGCTTAAAGGGGGGACAGGCGTTCAATCAGCCCCAGCATTTT.

This clone was recorded a few times. This chain joins TRBV2 and TRBJ2-2, with D unresolved. CDR3 length equals 13 residues. Trimming shortened V by 7 bases and J by 5 bases, and 11 bases separated the two germline ends. From germline, CDR1 is SNHLY and CDR2 FYNNEI. Here the CDR3 DNA reads TGTGCCAGCACAGCTCAACTAACCGGGGAGCTGTTTTTT. Residues: CASTAQLTGELFF.

The CDR3 spells CASSESDSTNEKLFF. The CDR3 bases are TGCGCCAGCAGTGAGTCGGACTCAACTAATGAAAAACTGTTTTTT. The chain combines TRBV10-1 with TRBJ1-4; D unresolved. The V and J ends lost 0 bases and 0 bases respectively, with 5 bases between them. The germline gives CDR1 WNHNN, CDR2 SYGVQD (reference sequence). The CDR3 covers 15 residues.

The V and J genes are TRBV4-2 and TRBJ2-7; D gene uncertain. The germline V gene has CDR1 LGHNA and CDR2 YNFKEQ. V was pared by 0 bases and J by 5 bases, with 11 bases between. This CDR3 spans 14 amino acids. CDR3 sequence reads: CASSQERPQDEQYF. CDR3 bases: TGTGCCAGCAGCCAAGAGAGACCCCAGGACGAGCAGTACTTC.

V is TRBV15 and J is TRBJ2-2, with 11 bases matching TRBD1. Trimming at V came to 5 bases and at J to 7 bases, leaving 3 bases not matched to a gene. CDR1 is LNHNV, CDR2 YYDKDF, per germline (reference sequence). This CDR3 is 14 amino acids long. CDR3 nucleotide sequence: TGTGCCACCAGCCTGGACAGGGGGCGCGGGGAGCTGTTTTTT. It yields the protein CATSLDRGRGELFF. Filled out from reference TRBV15 and TRBJ2-2, the complete variable domain reads DAMVIQNPRYQVTQFGKPVTLSCSQTLNHNVMYWYQQKSSQAPKLLFHYYDKDFNNEADTPDNFQSRRPNTSFCFLDIRSPGLGDTAMYLCATSLDRGRGELFFGEGSRLTVL.

CDR3 in DNA: TGTGCCAGTAGTATCCCGTCCTCACCCCGTCGTTATAATTCACCCCTCCACTTT. This translates into CASSIPSSPRRYNSPLHF. The rearrangement joins TRBV19 to TRBJ1-6; no firm D call. CDR1 LNHDA and CDR2 SQIVND come from the germline V gene (reference sequence). The germline V and J ends were trimmed by 3 bases and 4 bases, with 19 bases remaining between them. The CDR3 loop spans 18 amino acids.

This clone was picked up a small number of times. The chain recombines TRBV7-2 with TRBJ1-1, with 7 bases aligning to TRBD1. Germline V gene lookup returns CDR1 SGHTA and CDR2 FQGNSA. With V trimmed by 5 bases and J by 6 bases, 6 bases remained unmatched. The CDR3 covers 13 residues. The CDR3 DNA sequence: TGTGCCAGCAGCCCGACAGGGATCGCTGAAGCTTTCTTT. Translating gives CASSPTGIAEAFF.

The chain links TRBV30 to TRBJ1-5; tentatively, D is TRBD1 (6 bases). The germline CDR1 and CDR2 sequences are GTSNPN and SVGIG (reference sequence). Trimming took 3 bases from V and 5 from J, leaving 14 bases between them. The CDR3 has 14 amino acids. The CDR3 region is CAWSVTGRDQPQHF. Written as DNA, the CDR3 is TGTGCCTGGAGCGTTACAGGGCGGGATCAGCCCCAGCATTTT.

This sequence joins TRBV7-3 and TRBJ1-5; no reliable D call. The V gene's germline CDR1 is SGHTA and CDR2 FQGTGA. With 5 bases removed from V and 0 bases from J, the gap between germline ends came to 8 bases. This CDR3 has 14 residues. The CDR3 DNA is TGTGCCAGCAGCGCGGCGGGTAGCAATCAGCCCCAGCATTTT. Its translation: CASSAAGSNQPQHF.

This sequence joins TRBV2 and TRBJ2-3, with TRBD2 matching over 8 bases. The V gene's germline CDR1 is SNHLY and CDR2 FYNNEI. The CDR3 totals 15 residues. J gave up 2 bases and V 8 bases, and 9 bases lay outside the gene matches. The DNA for the CDR3 is TGTGCCAGCTGGTCTACTAGCGGAATCACAGATACGCAGTATTTT. It yields the protein CASWSTSGITDTQYF.

This clone was counted between two and nine times. The chain recombines TRBV7-9 with TRBJ1-3; no clear D. This CDR3 region has 14 residues. Germline CDR1 SEHNR, CDR2 FQNEAQ (reference sequence). The germline V and J ends were trimmed by 1 base and 5 bases, with 9 bases remaining between them. CDR3 sequence: CASSLGAGRNTIYF. The CDR3 nucleotides read TGTGCCAGCAGCTTAGGGGCAGGAAGAAACACCATATATTTT.

The chain recombines TRBV19 with TRBJ1-1, with D possibly matching TRBD1 (5 bases). From germline, CDR1 is LNHDA and CDR2 SQIVND (reference sequence). This CDR3 comprises 11 residues. DNA for the CDR3: TGTGTCTCAGGGAGCGACACTGAAGCTTTCTTT. Translation gives CVSGSDTEAFF.

The CDR3 reads CAIRKDARNTEAFF. Written as DNA, the CDR3 is TGTGCCATTCGGAAGGATGCGCGGAACACTGAAGCTTTCTTT. This sequence joins TRBV19 and TRBJ1-1; D uncertain. V lost 10 bases and J 1 base, leaving 16 bases between the germline ends. This CDR3 has 14 amino acids. Germline values: CDR1 LNHDA, CDR2 SQIVND (reference sequence).

The chain employs TRBV15 and TRBJ1-2, with a weak D call TRBD1 (5 bases). The V end was cut by 0 bases, the J end by 5 bases, with 13 bases between. Germline V gene data show CDR1 as LNHNV and CDR2 as YYDKDF (reference sequence). This CDR3 region has 15 residues. The CDR3 sequence: CATSREGAGSYGYTF. The CDR3 DNA follows: TGTGCCACCAGCAGAGAGGGCGCAGGGTCGTATGGCTACACCTTC.

This chain uses TRBV10-3 with TRBJ2-5, with TRBD1 identical over 9 bases. With V trimmed by 2 bases and J by 5 bases, 3 bases remained unmatched. Germline V CDR1 and CDR2: ENHRY, SYGVKD. The CDR3 has 14 amino acids. This CDR3 is CAISETGGAETQYF. CDR3 nucleotides: TGTGCCATCAGTGAGACAGGGGGCGCTGAGACCCAGTACTTC.